This T cell receptor (beta chain) was sequenced in a study of cytomegalovirus exposure and HLA in healthy donors. Both 60 Vbeta primers and 13 Jbeta primers went into the PCR. TCRdb's table, derived via immunoSEQ multiplex PCR, lists solely in-frame clones and lacks some. The sample has under 150,000 clones; roughly four fifths are singletons. CDR1 LNHDA and CDR2 SQIVND come from the germline V gene (reference sequence). Trimming left V 0 bases short and J 3 bases short, with 19 bases between. This CDR3 contains 18 residues. A single count supports this clone. Input material: PBMCs. The chain carries TRBV19 and TRBJ2-3, with TRBD2 as a possible D gene (6 bases). The TCR sequence derives from a woman aged 50 to 60 in good health and CMV-seropositive. The CDR3 nucleotides are TGTGCCAGTAGTATAGATGATGGGCTAGCGACATCTACAGATACGCAGTATTTT. Translating it yields CASSIDDGLATSTDTQYF.